Given below is one TCR beta chain in context. Ten or more counts support this clonotype. Its antigen is still unknown. Base qualities are not recorded, but no much larger clone differs from it by a single base. These data are taken from a study of T-cell reconstitution after alpha-beta-depleted transplantation in children (dated by TCRdb to 2015 to 2016). At the level of the whole study: The study quantitatively tracked T-cell immune reconstitution after TCRalphabeta/CD19-depleted allogeneic hematopoietic cell transplantation in children using TCR repertoire profiling.

The method behind the library was PCR. The sequencing machine was an Illumina HiSeq 2500. TCR libraries were prepared with molecular barcoding, using unique molecular identifiers to normalize TCRbeta repertoire quantification. TCRdb cleaned the public reads at Q25 with fastp, built clones with MiXCR and kept in-frame beta chains. Each entry merges the rows of one CDR3 protein and shows their most common DNA and genes. This sample has about 360,000 distinct CDR3 sequences in its table, and about an eighth of those were observed once. In total, the top ten clones hold roughly 4.3% of the sample. Spanning cysteine to phenylalanine, the CDR3 consists of 13 amino acids. Just CDR3 DNA is preserved here, 39 bases in frame from base 1. CDR1 and CDR2 are drawn from the germline V gene: SGHTA, FQGNSA. V drops 4 bases and J drops 2 bases, leaving 8 bases in between.

The source material was PBMCs, sampled from the stem cell graft. The V gene is TRBV7-2 and the J gene is TRBJ2-5; matching of 6 bases hints at TRBD1 as the D gene. The clonotype comes from a human donor who donated a stem cell graft to a child with Fanconi anemia. The DNA sequence is given as TGTGCCAGCAGCTCCCAGGGGCAAGAGACCCAGTACTTC. Its amino acids are CASSSQGQETQYF.